Each of the 14 T cell receptor beta chains below was sequenced from the same sample in a study of shared T cell receptors in the human thymus. TCRdb's copy holds only in-frame clones and misses some; the assay was immunoSEQ multiplex PCR. The sample carries over 350,000 clones, more than 85% recorded once. Sequenced sample: thymocytes. Receptors originate from a human donor.

This chain joins TRBV18 and TRBJ1-3; weak D call: TRBD1 (5 bases). CDR1 KGHSH and CDR2 LQKENI come from the germline V gene. V gave up 2 bases and J gave up 0 bases, with 14 bases separating them. This CDR3 has 17 amino acids. The CDR3 sequence: CASSPNEGKDSGNTIYF. The CDR3 coding sequence is TGTGCCAGCTCACCAAACGAGGGGAAGGACTCTGGAAACACCATATATTTT.

This rearrangement joins TRBV20-1 to TRBJ1-1; D uncertain. V gave up 8 bases and J gave up 11 bases, with 18 bases separating them. Looked up from germline, CDR1 is DFQATT and CDR2 is SNEGSKA (reference sequence). The CDR3 consists of 11 residues. The CDR3 sequence is CSSERLRTAFF. DNA for the CDR3: TGCAGTTCCGAGAGGCTCCGAACGGCTTTCTTT.

The rearrangement uses TRBV27 and TRBJ1-2, with D perhaps matching TRBD1 (5 bases). CDR3 length: 12 residues. Germline V gene data show CDR1 as MNHEY and CDR2 as SMNVEV (reference sequence). Trimming took off 3 bases at V and 5 bases at J, with 7 bases between the two ends. CDR3 in DNA: TGTGCCAGCAGTTTCGGGGGTTATGGCTACACCTTC. Translation: CASSFGGYGYTF.

The rearrangement uses TRBV29-1 and TRBJ2-7; 11 bases align to TRBD2. V was pared by 7 bases and J by 2 bases, with 13 bases of the junction left unmatched. Germline values: CDR1 SQVTM, CDR2 ANQGSEA. This CDR3 spans 16 amino acids. The CDR3 region is CSALLAGALPTYEQYF. The DNA of the CDR3 is TGCAGCGCCCTACTAGCGGGAGCTTTGCCTACCTACGAGCAGTACTTC.

V and J are TRBV7-9 and TRBJ2-3, with 10 bases lining up with TRBD2. CDR3 size: 18 residues. CDR1 is SEHNR and CDR2 is FQNEAQ in the germline V gene (reference sequence). J was trimmed by 0 bases and V by 1 base; bases with no gene match: 7. The CDR3 loop is CASSLGLAGVLSTDTQYF. CDR3 nucleotide sequence: TGTGCCAGCAGCTTAGGGCTAGCGGGAGTTTTGAGCACAGATACGCAGTATTTT.

DNA of the CDR3: TGTGCCAGCAATAAGGTGGGGCAGGGTGGCGGGAGGCCCTACAATGAGCAGTTCTTC. Its translation is CASNKVGQGGGRPYNEQFF. The V and J genes are TRBV19 and TRBJ2-1; 8 nucleotides line up with TRBD2. Germline CDR1 LNHDA, CDR2 SQIVND (reference sequence). The V gene end was trimmed by 9 bases and the J gene end by 2 bases; junction bases not matched to a gene: 21. This CDR3 comprises 19 residues.

The genes are TRBV4-2 and TRBJ2-1; D may be TRBD1 (6 bases). The CDR3 loop spans 17 amino acids. Germline CDR1 LGHNA, CDR2 YNFKEQ. The V end lost 0 bases, the J end lost 9 bases, and 21 bases lay between the germline ends. The CDR3 loop is CASSQDLERTEDGEQFF. DNA of the CDR3: TGTGCCAGCAGCCAAGATCTCGAGCGGACAGAGGACGGTGAGCAGTTCTTC.

This chain joins TRBV7-3 and TRBJ2-2, with no clear D. Trimming took off 2 bases at V and 1 base at J, with 8 bases between the two ends. The germline V gene has CDR1 SGHTA and CDR2 FQGTGA. This CDR3 region has 15 residues. CDR3 nucleotides: TGTGCCAGCAGCTTATGGGCCCAGAACACCGGGGAGCTGTTTTTT. Its protein is CASSLWAQNTGELFF.

The V call is TRBV30, the J call TRBJ2-1; no clear D. With 0 bases removed from V and 4 bases from J, the gap between germline ends came to 7 bases. CDR3 length: 13 amino acids. Germline V gives CDR1 GTSNPN, CDR2 SVGIG (reference sequence). The CDR3 reads CAWSVQTYNEQFF. CDR3 nucleotide sequence: TGTGCCTGGAGTGTACAGACATACAATGAGCAGTTCTTC. Looking up the rest from reference TRBV30 and TRBJ2-1 gives the full variable domain: SQTIHQWPATLVQPVGSPLSLECTVEGTSNPNLYWYRQAAGRGLQLLFYSVGIGQISSEVPQNLSASRPQDRQFILSSKKLLLSDSGFYLCAWSVQTYNEQFFGPGTRLTVL.

V gene TRBV27 combines with J gene TRBJ1-5; D uncertain. V lost 5 bases and J lost 5, with 28 bases in between. CDR1 MNHEY and CDR2 SMNVEV come from the germline V gene (reference sequence). This CDR3 region has 19 residues. Here the CDR3 reads CASSQSGSARERKYQPQHF. The DNA of the CDR3 is TGTGCCAGCAGTCAATCGGGCTCGGCACGGGAACGAAAGTATCAGCCCCAGCATTTT.

This rearrangement joins TRBV27 to TRBJ2-5, with TRBD1 matching over 11 bases. J gave up 5 bases and V 7 bases, and 6 bases lay outside the gene matches. Germline assignment: CDR1 MNHEY and CDR2 SMNVEV (reference sequence). This CDR3 comprises 14 residues. This CDR3 reads CASTPGTGGETQYF. The CDR3 DNA reads TGTGCCAGCACCCCCGGGACAGGGGGGGAGACCCAGTACTTC.

This chain links TRBV28 with TRBJ2-6; 16 nucleotides line up with TRBD2. Germline V gene lookup returns CDR1 MDHEN and CDR2 SYDVKM. This CDR3 is 21 amino acids long. J lost 4 bases, V lost 3 bases, and 12 bases had no gene match. The CDR3 loop reads CASSFQSGTSGRASGANVLTF. The CDR3 nucleotides are TGTGCCAGCAGTTTTCAGTCCGGGACTAGCGGGAGGGCCTCAGGGGCCAACGTCCTGACTTTC.

This chain connects TRBV7-9 to TRBJ2-7, with 10 bases aligning to TRBD2. Germline CDR1 SEHNR, CDR2 FQNEAQ (reference sequence). V was clipped by 3 bases and J by 2 bases; unmatched bases: 4. The CDR3 spans 15 residues. CDR3 coding DNA: TGTGCCAGCAGCTTCGTACTAGCGGGAACCTACGAGCAGTACTTC. Translating it yields CASSFVLAGTYEQYF.

Comments on this clone: Other DNA sequences in this specimen translate into the identical CDR3. This rearrangement joins TRBV19 to TRBJ2-1, with D perhaps matching TRBD2 (5 bases). Looked up from germline, CDR1 is LNHDA and CDR2 is SQIVND (reference sequence). V lost 6 bases and J lost 12, with 36 bases in between. The CDR3 is made up of 19 amino acids. For the CDR3, the DNA is TGTGCCAGTAGGACGATAGGGCTAGCAGGAACGGACTCACGGGATGGGCAGTTCTTC. Its protein product is CASRTIGLAGTDSRDGQFF.